The clone carrying this T cell receptor beta chain appeared once. Its matching antigen is unknown. This sample is part of a study of CD8+CD57+ T cells in acquired aplastic anemia. Study as a whole: Sorted cells (CD4+ and CD8+) yielded DNA amounts that averaged about 3.1 ug.

V shed 0 bases and J shed 2 bases, with 16 bases lying between them. There are 17 residues in the CDR3. In germline, CDR1 is SGHNT, CDR2 YYREEE (reference sequence). Regarding the study as a whole: Patient and control CD8+ Simpson's diversity was not significantly different. A set of more than 25 CD8+ CDR3 sequences was shared between patients and controls, and these sequences appeared highly expressed in patients.

Sequenced patients had shown CD8+CD57+ cell expansion by flow cytometry. Prior therapy had not been administered to any patient at the time of blood sampling. It was genomic DNA that served as the template for profiling TCR beta VDJ and CDR3. TCRdb ran MiXCR on the reads and lists one entry per CDR3 protein. The sample consists of 150,000 to 200,000 distinct CDR3 sequences, 45% to 55% of them appearing once. The sample comprised sorted CD4+, CD8+, or CD8+CD57+ T cells (not recorded which) from PBMCs. The chain couples TRBV5-4 to TRBJ2-3, with D perhaps given as TRBD1 or TRBD2 (6 bases each). The TCR comes from a human donor with aplastic anemia. The CDR3 DNA sequence: TGTGCCAGCAGCTTGGCGGCCCTAACGGGGGCCACAGATACGCAGTATTTT. Translated: CASSLAALTGATDTQYF.